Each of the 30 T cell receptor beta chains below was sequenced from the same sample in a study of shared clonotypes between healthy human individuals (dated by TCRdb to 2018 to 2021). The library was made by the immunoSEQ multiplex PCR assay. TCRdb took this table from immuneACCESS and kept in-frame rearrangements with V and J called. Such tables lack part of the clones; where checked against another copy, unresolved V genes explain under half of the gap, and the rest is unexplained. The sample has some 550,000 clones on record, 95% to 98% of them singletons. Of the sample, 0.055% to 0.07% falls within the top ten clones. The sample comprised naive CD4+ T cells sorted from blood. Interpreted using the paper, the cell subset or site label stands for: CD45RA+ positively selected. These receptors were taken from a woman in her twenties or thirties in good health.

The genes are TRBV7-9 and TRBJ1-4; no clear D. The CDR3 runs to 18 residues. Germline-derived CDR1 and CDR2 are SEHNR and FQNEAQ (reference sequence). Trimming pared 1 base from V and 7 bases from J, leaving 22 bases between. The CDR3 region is CASSLGNLSTSWREKLFF. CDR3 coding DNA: TGTGCCAGCAGCTTAGGAAATTTGAGTACGAGTTGGCGTGAAAAACTGTTTTTT.

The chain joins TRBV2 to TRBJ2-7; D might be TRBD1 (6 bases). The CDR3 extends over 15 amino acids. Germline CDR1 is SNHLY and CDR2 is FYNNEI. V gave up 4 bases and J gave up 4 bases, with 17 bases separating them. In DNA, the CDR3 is TGTGCCAGCAGTGGTCCCAGGGTGGGGGCTTACGAGCAGTACTTC. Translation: CASSGPRVGAYEQYF. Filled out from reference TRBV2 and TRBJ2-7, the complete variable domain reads EPEVTQTPSHQVTQMGQEVILRCVPISNHLYFYWYRQILGQKVEFLVSFYNNEISEKSEIFDDQFSVERPDGSNFTLKIRSTKLEDSAMYFCASSGPRVGAYEQYFGPGTRLTVT.

The CDR3 sequence is CASSLRGSYYTF. In DNA, the CDR3 is TGCGCCAGCAGCTTGAGAGGCAGCTACTACACCTTC. The rearrangement joins TRBV5-1 to TRBJ1-2; D gene uncertain. This CDR3 is 12 amino acids long. Germline V gene data show CDR1 as SGHRS and CDR2 as YFSETQ. Trimming cost V 1 base and J 10 bases, with 11 bases left between them.

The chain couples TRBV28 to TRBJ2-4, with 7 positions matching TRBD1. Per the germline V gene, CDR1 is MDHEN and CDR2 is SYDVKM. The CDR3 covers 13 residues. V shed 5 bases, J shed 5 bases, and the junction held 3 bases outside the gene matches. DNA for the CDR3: TGTGCCAGCAGTAGGGACAGCCAAAACATTCAGTACTTC. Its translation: CASSRDSQNIQYF. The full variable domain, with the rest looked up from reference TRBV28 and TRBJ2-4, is DVKVTQSSRYLVKRTGEKVFLECVQDMDHENMFWYRQDPGLGLRLIYFSYDVKMKEKGDIPEGYSVSREKKERFSLILESASTNQTSMYLCASSRDSQNIQYFGAGTRLSVL.

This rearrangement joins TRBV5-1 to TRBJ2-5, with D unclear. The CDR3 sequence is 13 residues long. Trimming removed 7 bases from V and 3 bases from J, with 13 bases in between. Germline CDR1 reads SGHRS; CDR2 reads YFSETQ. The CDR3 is CASRLNFEETQYF. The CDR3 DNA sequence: TGCGCCAGCCGACTTAATTTTGAAGAGACCCAGTACTTC.

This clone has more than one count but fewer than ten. The CDR3 here is CSTRDSFYGYTF. Here the CDR3 DNA reads TGCAGCACTAGGGACAGTTTCTATGGCTACACCTTC. The chain uses TRBV29-1 and TRBJ1-2, with 7 bases fitting TRBD1. Germline CDR1 SQVTM, CDR2 ANQGSEA. Trimming cost V 8 bases and J 4 bases; bases outside gene matches: 7. This CDR3 has 12 amino acids.

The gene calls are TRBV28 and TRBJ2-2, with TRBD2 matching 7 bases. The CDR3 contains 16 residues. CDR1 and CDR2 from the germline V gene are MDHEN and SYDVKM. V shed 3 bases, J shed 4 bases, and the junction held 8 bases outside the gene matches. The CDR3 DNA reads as TGTGCCAGCAGTTTGAGGCTAGCGGTACCCACCGGGGAGCTGTTTTTT. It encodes CASSLRLAVPTGELFF.

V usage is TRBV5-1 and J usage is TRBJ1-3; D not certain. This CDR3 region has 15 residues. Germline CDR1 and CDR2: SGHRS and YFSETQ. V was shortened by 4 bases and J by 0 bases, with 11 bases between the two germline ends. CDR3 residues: CASSPGGFSGNTIYF. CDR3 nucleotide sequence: TGCGCCAGCAGCCCGGGCGGGTTCTCTGGAAACACCATATATTTT.

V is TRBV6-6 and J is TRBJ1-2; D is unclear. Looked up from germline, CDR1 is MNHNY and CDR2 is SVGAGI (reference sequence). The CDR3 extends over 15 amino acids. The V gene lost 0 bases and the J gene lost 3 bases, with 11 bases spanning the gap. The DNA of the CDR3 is TGTGCCAGCAGTTACTCGATCGCGGGGTACTATGGCTACACCTTC. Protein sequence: CASSYSIAGYYGYTF.

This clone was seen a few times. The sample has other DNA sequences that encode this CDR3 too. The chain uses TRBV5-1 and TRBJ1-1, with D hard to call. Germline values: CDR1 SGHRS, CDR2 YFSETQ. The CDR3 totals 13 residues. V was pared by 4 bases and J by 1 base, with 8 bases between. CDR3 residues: CASSPGPNTEAFF. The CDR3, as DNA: TGCGCCAGCAGCCCCGGGCCGAACACTGAAGCTTTCTTT.

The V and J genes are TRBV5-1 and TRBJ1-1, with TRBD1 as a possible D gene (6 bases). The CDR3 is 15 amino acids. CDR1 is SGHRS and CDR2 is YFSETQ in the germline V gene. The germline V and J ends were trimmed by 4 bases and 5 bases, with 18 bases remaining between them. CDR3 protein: CASSATGSGSTEAFF. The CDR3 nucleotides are TGCGCCAGCAGCGCAACAGGGTCGGGTTCGACTGAAGCTTTCTTT.

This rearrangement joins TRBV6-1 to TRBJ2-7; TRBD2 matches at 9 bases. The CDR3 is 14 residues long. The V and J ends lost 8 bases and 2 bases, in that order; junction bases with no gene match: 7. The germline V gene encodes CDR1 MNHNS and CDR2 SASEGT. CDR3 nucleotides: TGTGCCAGCGGAACTAGCGGGCGCCCCTACGAGCAGTACTTC. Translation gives CASGTSGRPYEQYF.

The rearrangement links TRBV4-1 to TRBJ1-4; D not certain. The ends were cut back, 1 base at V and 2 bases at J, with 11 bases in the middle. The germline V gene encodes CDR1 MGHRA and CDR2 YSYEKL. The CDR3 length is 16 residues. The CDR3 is CASSQASTETNEKLFF. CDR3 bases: TGCGCCAGCAGCCAAGCATCCACAGAGACTAATGAAAAACTGTTTTTT.

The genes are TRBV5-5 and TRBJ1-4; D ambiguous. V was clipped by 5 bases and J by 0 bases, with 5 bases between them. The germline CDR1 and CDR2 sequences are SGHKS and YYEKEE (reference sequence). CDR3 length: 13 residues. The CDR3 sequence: CASRVATNEKLFF. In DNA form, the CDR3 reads TGTGCCAGCAGGGTGGCAACTAATGAAAAACTGTTTTTT.

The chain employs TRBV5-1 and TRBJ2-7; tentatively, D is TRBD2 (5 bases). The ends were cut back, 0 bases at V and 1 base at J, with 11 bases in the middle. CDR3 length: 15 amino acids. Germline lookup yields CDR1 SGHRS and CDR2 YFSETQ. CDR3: CASSLAASSSYEQYF. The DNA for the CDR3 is TGCGCCAGCAGCTTGGCGGCTAGCAGTTCCTACGAGCAGTACTTC.

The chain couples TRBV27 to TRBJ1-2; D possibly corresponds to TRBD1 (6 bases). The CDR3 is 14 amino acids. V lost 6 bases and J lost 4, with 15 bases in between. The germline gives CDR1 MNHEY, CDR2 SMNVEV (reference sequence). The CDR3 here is CASRDYRDTYGYTF. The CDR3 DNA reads TGTGCCAGCAGGGACTACCGGGACACCTATGGCTACACCTTC.

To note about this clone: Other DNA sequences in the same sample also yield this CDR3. Here the CDR3 DNA reads TGCGCCAGCAGCCAAGACCGGAAACTGTTTTTT. The encoded protein is CASSQDRKLFF. The V gene is TRBV4-1, the J gene TRBJ1-4, with no clear D. The ends were cut back, 0 bases at V and 11 bases at J, with 4 bases in the middle. From germline, CDR1 is MGHRA and CDR2 YSYEKL. CDR3 length equals 11 residues.

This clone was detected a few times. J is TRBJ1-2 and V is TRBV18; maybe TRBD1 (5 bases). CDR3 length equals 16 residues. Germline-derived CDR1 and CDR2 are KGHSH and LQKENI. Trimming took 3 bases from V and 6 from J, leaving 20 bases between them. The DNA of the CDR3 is TGTGCCAGCTCACCGAATCCGACAGTGGCAGTCAATGGCTACACCTTC. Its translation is CASSPNPTVAVNGYTF.

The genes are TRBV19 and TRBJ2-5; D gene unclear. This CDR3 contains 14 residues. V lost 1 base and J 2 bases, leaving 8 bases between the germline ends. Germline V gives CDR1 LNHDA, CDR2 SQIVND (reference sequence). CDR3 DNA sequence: TGTGCCAGTAGTATAGTACCACATCAAGAGACCCAGTACTTC. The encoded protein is CASSIVPHQETQYF.

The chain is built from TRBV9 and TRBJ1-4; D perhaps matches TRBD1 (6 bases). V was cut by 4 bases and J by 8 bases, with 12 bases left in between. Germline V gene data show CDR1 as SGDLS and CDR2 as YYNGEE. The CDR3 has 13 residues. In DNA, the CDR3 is TGTGCCAGCAGCTCAGGGGAAAGGGAAAAACTGTTTTTT. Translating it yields CASSSGEREKLFF.

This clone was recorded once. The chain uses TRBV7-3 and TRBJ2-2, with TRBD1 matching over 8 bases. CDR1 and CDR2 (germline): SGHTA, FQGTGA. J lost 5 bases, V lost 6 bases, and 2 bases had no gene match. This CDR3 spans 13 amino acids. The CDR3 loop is CASRRQGTGELFF. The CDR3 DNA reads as TGTGCCAGCAGACGACAGGGGACCGGGGAGCTGTTTTTT. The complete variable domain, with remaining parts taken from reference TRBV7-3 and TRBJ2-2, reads GAGVSQTPSNKVTEKGKYVELRCDPISGHTALYWYRQSLGQGPEFLIYFQGTGAADDSGLPNDRFFAVRPEGSVSTLKIQRTERGDSAVYLCASRRQGTGELFFGEGSRLTVL.

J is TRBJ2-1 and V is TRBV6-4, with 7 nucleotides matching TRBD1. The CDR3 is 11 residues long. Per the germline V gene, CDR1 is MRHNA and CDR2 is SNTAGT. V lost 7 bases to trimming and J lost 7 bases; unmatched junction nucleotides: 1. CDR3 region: CASTQGNEQFF. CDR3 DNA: TGTGCCAGCACACAGGGGAATGAGCAGTTCTTC.

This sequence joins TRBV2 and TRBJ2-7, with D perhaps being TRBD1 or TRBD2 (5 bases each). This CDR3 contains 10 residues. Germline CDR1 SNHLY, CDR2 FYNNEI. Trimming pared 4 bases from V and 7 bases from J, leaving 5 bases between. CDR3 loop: CASSGGEQYF. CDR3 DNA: TGTGCCAGCAGTGGGGGGGAGCAGTACTTC.

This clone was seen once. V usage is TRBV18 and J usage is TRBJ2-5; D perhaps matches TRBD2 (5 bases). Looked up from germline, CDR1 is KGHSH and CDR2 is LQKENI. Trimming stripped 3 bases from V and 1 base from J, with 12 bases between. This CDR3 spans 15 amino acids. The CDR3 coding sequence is TGTGCCAGCTCACCTATTTCCGGGATCCAAGAGACCCAGTACTTC. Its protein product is CASSPISGIQETQYF.

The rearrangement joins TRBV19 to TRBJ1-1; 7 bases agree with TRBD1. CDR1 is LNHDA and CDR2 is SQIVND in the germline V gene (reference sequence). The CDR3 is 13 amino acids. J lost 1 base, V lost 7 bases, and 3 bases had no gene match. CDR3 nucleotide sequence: TGTGCCAGTAATAACAGGGGGAACACTGAAGCTTTCTTT. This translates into CASNNRGNTEAFF.

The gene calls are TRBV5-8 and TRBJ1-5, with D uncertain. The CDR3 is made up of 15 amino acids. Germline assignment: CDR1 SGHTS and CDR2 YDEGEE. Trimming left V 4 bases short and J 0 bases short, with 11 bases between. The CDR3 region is CASSEVGSSNQPQHF. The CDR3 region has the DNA TGTGCCAGCAGCGAGGTCGGAAGTAGCAATCAGCCCCAGCATTTT.

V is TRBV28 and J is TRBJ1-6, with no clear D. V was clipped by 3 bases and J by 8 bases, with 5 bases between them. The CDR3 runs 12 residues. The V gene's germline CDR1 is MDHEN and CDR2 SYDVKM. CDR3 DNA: TGTGCCAGCAGTTTTGGGGATTCACCCCTCCACTTT. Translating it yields CASSFGDSPLHF. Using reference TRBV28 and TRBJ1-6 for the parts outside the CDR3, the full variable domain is DVKVTQSSRYLVKRTGEKVFLECVQDMDHENMFWYRQDPGLGLRLIYFSYDVKMKEKGDIPEGYSVSREKKERFSLILESASTNQTSMYLCASSFGDSPLHFGNGTRLTVT.

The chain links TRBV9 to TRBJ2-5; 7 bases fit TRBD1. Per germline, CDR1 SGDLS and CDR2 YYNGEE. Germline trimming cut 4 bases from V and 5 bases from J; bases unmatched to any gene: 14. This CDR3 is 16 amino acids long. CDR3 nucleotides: TGTGCCAGCAGCTCGTGGACAGGAATAAAGGGGGAGACCCAGTACTTC. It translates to CASSSWTGIKGETQYF. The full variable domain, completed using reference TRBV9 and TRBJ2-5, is DSGVTQTPKHLITATGQRVTLRCSPRSGDLSVYWYQQSLDQGLQFLIQYYNGEERAKGNILERFSAQQFPDLHSELNLSSLELGDSALYFCASSSWTGIKGETQYFGPGTRLLVL.

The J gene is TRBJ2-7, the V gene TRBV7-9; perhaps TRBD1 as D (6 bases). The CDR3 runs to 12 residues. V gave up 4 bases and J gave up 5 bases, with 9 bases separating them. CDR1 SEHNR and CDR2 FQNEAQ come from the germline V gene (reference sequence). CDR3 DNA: TGTGCCAGCAGCTCGACAGGTCACGAGCAGTACTTC. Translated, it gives CASSSTGHEQYF.

The CDR3: CASSLMPSGSLDNEQFF. In DNA form, the CDR3 reads TGTGCCAGCAGCTTAATGCCCAGCGGGAGTCTGGACAATGAGCAGTTCTTC. The genes are TRBV7-3 and TRBJ2-1; TRBD2 matches at 8 bases. Germline V gene lookup returns CDR1 SGHTA and CDR2 FQGTGA. With V trimmed by 1 base and J by 5 bases, 10 bases remained unmatched. The CDR3 runs to 17 residues.